This T cell receptor (delta chain) was captured by sequencing in a study of gamma-delta T cells after stem cell transplantation. About this clone itself: Translating this DNA gives a protein that differs at residue 11 from the TCRdb one, which belongs to a much larger clone; a read error is likely, and the protein shown is this translation. The same CDR3 arises from other DNA sequences in this sample as well.

The CDR3 covers 19 residues. The germline gives CDR1 GEAIGNYY, CDR2 EKD. Trimming at V came to 0 bases and at J to 9 bases, leaving 23 bases not matched to a gene. TCRdb fed the RT-PCR reads into CATT to redo clone calling. The table lists 2,700 or so delta-chain clones, about 2.9% of them singletons, with 50% in the top ten. The chain has TRDV2 and TRDJ1, with TRDD3 matching over 8 bases. This receptor was obtained from a human donor. It is not recorded whose cells these are; they may come from a transplant donor. Sample: gamma-delta T cells. The CDR3 DNA sequence: TGTGCCTGTGACACCGAGTTTGCTGGGGGACACGGAGGTGAAGGCCAACTCATCTTT. Protein: CACDTEFAGGHGGEGQLIF.